This T cell receptor (beta chain) was recorded in a study of PD-1 blockade in classical Hodgkin lymphoma. Assay: immunoSEQ multiplex PCR; the TCRdb copy retains only in-frame clones and omits some. The repertoire has more than 20,000 clones, approximately 64% of them found once; the top ten carry 12%. Each and every patient relapsed after autologous stem cell transplantation, and patients got differing brentuximab vedotin exposure. Germline loops: CDR1 SGHAT, CDR2 FQNNGV. The CDR3 loop spans 13 amino acids. The V end was cut by 4 bases, the J end by 8 bases, with 14 bases between. This sequence was found in a human donor with classical Hodgkin lymphoma. The chain combines TRBV11-2 with TRBJ1-2; D gene ambiguous. This material consisted of peripheral blood mononuclear cells (PBMCs), taken before the second cycle of nivolumab. The CDR3 loop is CASSSTVGQGYTF. The CDR3 region has the DNA TGTGCCAGCAGCTCCACAGTAGGCCAAGGCTACACCTTC.